Sequencing of this T cell receptor beta chain was carried out in a study of response to subunit inactivated influenza vaccine. Study findings and constraints: The authors proposed limited new T cell recruitment per seasonal influenza vaccination.

The germline gives CDR1 ENHRY, CDR2 SYGVKD. V shed 8 bases and J 5 bases; nucleotides not matched to a gene: 14. There are 16 residues in the CDR3. This clonotype has just a few counts. Its antigen is not known. TCRdb re-analysed the RT-PCR reads in MiXCR, keeping a single row per CDR3 protein. The table includes about 570,000 distinct CDR3 sequences, approximately 12% detected once. The sequences come from PBMCs from blood, collected on the day of vaccination. This receptor was taken from a man aged 45-65 years who received an inactivated influenza vaccine. The chain has TRBV10-3 and TRBJ2-5; TRBD2 agrees at 10 bases. The CDR3 DNA follows: TGTGCCATCGCACCGGCTAGCGGGAGTTTGTCCGAGACCCAGTACTTC. Translation gives CAIAPASGSLSETQYF.